This TCR beta chain was captured in a study of blood T cell repertoires in COVID-19. Study-wide context: From the United States, Italy and Spain came samples of acute and convalescent COVID-19. T cells, B-cell-depleted T cells, or PBMCs supplied cDNA or gDNA.

As originally analysed: Nucleated cell counts were estimated from reference gene primer amplification. TCRdb's copy holds only in-frame clones and misses some; the assay was immunoSEQ multiplex PCR. That table gives V, J and clone size, and the DNA gave D and trimming. The repertoire holds 180,000 or so clones, with roughly 90% as singletons. The CDR3 contains 16 residues. With 2 bases removed from V and 0 bases from J, the gap between germline ends came to 11 bases. CDR1 and CDR2 (germline): LGHDT, YNNKEL (reference sequence). Sample: peripheral blood. The gene calls are TRBV3-1 (or the pseudogene TRBV3-2) and TRBJ2-1; tentative D call: TRBD1 (5 bases). The sequence derives from a man younger than 35 with active or convalescent COVID-19. DNA of the CDR3: TGTGCCAGCAGCCAACAGGGTCCAAGCTCCTACAATGAGCAGTTCTTC. Translating gives CASSQQGPSSYNEQFF.